Listed below are T cell receptor beta chains from one sample, sequenced in a study of breast tumors, draining lymph nodes, adjacent tissues. TCRdb re-called the multiplex PCR reads with MiXCR, one entry per CDR3 protein. Altogether approximately 280,000 distinct CDR3 sequences are present, around 31% being singletons, with the ten largest covering more than 0.85%. The sample consisted of axillary lymph node tissue. These receptors were collected from a female donor with breast cancer. Some clones in this sample may be carry-over from other donors' samples. Both conserved end residues are part of each CDR3. D genes are given only for firm matches. The size field is filled for only some rows; it gives once, few, many or a size class.

TRBV10-2	many	15	.	TRBJ2-7	TGCGCCAGCAGGGGGGGGGCCGGGGGAGTGAATGAGCAGTACTTC	CASRGGAGGVNEQYF
TRBV12-3/TRBV12-4	many	13	.	TRBJ1-2	TGTGCCAGCAGTTTAGACAGGGTTCGAGGCTACACCTTC	CASSLDRVRGYTF
TRBV19	.	15	TRBD2	TRBJ2-1	TGTGCCAGTAGTATCCCCGGGAGGGCCGGGAATGAGCAGTTCTTC	CASSIPGRAGNEQFF
TRBV14	.	14	TRBD2	TRBJ2-7	TGTGCCAGCAGCTATCGGACTAGAGAGTACGAGCAGTACTTC	CASSYRTREYEQYF
TRBV20-1	.	15	.	TRBJ2-2	TGCAGTGCTAGAGTCAATCTAGGTGACCCCGGGGAGCTGTTCTTT	CSARVNLGDPGELFF
TRBV29-1	.	12	.	TRBJ1-1	TGCAGCGTTATCCCCACGAACACTGAAGCTTTCTTT	CSVIPTNTEAFF
TRBV7-2	many	15	TRBD1	TRBJ2-7	TGTGCCAGCAGCGCCCGGGACAGGATGGCCTACGAGCAGTACTTC	CASSARDRMAYEQYF
TRBV20-1	many	16	TRBD2	TRBJ2-3	TGCAGTGCGTCCGGACTAGCGGGGCCCCTCACAGATACGCAGTATTTT	CSASGLAGPLTDTQYF
TRBV7-2	many	18	.	TRBJ2-1	TGTGCCACCCCGGGAAGGGCTGATTTAATTCGCTCCTACAATGAGCAGTTCTTC	CATPGRADLIRSYNEQFF
TRBV7-2	many	13	.	TRBJ1-5	TGTGCCAGCAGCTTACGGCCGGGGGAGCCCCAGCATTTT	CASSLRPGEPQHF
TRBV29-1	.	17	TRBD2	TRBJ2-2	TGCAGCGCCAACAGGGGACTAGCGGGAAGGGACACCGGGGAGCTGTTTTTT	CSANRGLAGRDTGELFF
TRBV5-4	few	15	.	TRBJ2-3	TGTGCCAGCAGTTATAGCGTAGTAGGTAAAGATACGCAGTATTTT	CASSYSVVGKDTQYF
TRBV6-6	many	15	TRBD1	TRBJ2-1	TGTGCCAGCAGTCTTTCCGGGACAGGGGTGAATGAGCAGTTCTTC	CASSLSGTGVNEQFF
TRBV12-5	few	16	.	TRBJ2-7	TGTGCTAGTGGTTTCGGCCTAGGGGCAGGACTATACGAGCAGTACTTC	CASGFGLGAGLYEQYF
TRBV7-9	many	16	.	TRBJ2-2	TGTGCCAGCAGCCCCCAAGCAGGGATGTACACCGGGGAGCTGTTTTTT	CASSPQAGMYTGELFF
TRBV28	few	15	.	TRBJ1-6	TGTGCCAGCAGCCCCTCAGGGTTGAAGGGTTCACCCCTCCACTTT	CASSPSGLKGSPLHF